These T cell receptor beta chains were read from a single sample in a study of T cells after yellow fever vaccination. MiXCR was run by TCRdb on the 5' RACE reads, yielding one entry per CDR3 protein. Here the sample spans approximately 510,000 distinct CDR3 sequences, less than 25% being singletons. Sequences were derived from PBMCs, sampled roughly 20 days after the first yellow fever vaccination. These TCRs come from a man aged 18 to 30 who received the YFV17D yellow fever vaccine. The CDR3 runs from the conserved cysteine through the conserved F or W. A D gene is named only where the DNA matches it firmly. Clone size is given for some rows only: seen once, a few or many times, or a class if the clone is expanded.

j_gene: TRBJ1-1; abundance: .; d_gene: TRBD1; v_gene: TRBV20-1; CDR3aa: CSARDFNRGNTEAFF; CDR3nt: TGCAGTGCTAGAGATTTCAACAGGGGGAACACTGAAGCTTTCTTT
j_gene: TRBJ2-3; abundance: few; d_gene: .; v_gene: TRBV3-1; CDR3aa: CASSQGTGTLGDTQYF; CDR3nt: TGTGCCAGCAGCCAAGGGACCGGGACTTTAGGAGATACGCAGTATTTT
j_gene: TRBJ2-4; abundance: many; d_gene: TRBD2; v_gene: TRBV28; CDR3aa: CASSLLFRHGLAGAPLAKNIQYF; CDR3nt: TGTGCCAGCAGTTTACTTTTTCGTCACGGACTAGCGGGGGCACCCCTAGCCAAAAACATTCAGTACTTC
j_gene: TRBJ2-3; abundance: few; d_gene: .; v_gene: TRBV29-1; CDR3aa: CSVEVRGTGTDTQYF; CDR3nt: TGCAGCGTTGAGGTTCGAGGGACGGGCACAGATACGCAGTATTTT
j_gene: TRBJ2-7; abundance: .; d_gene: .; v_gene: TRBV10-2; CDR3aa: CASGEGGVYEQYF; CDR3nt: TGCGCCAGCGGGGAGGGGGGCGTCTACGAGCAGTACTTC
j_gene: TRBJ2-3; abundance: .; d_gene: .; v_gene: TRBV16; CDR3aa: CASSESPPQDTQYF; CDR3nt: TGTGCCAGCAGCGAATCACCCCCCCAAGATACGCAGTATTTT
j_gene: TRBJ1-4; abundance: few; d_gene: TRBD1; v_gene: TRBV5-1; CDR3aa: CASSSLLPGQGNEKLFF; CDR3nt: TGCGCCAGCAGCTCTTTACTACCGGGACAGGGTAATGAAAAACTGTTTTTT
j_gene: TRBJ1-5; abundance: .; d_gene: .; v_gene: TRBV5-5; CDR3aa: CASSPPRSRNQPQHF; CDR3nt: TGTGCCAGCAGCCCACCCCGATCACGCAATCAGCCCCAGCATTTT
j_gene: TRBJ2-3; abundance: few; d_gene: TRBD2; v_gene: TRBV4-2; CDR3aa: CASSQKRGSTDTQYF; CDR3nt: TGTGCCAGCAGCCAGAAGCGGGGGAGCACAGATACGCAGTATTTT
j_gene: TRBJ2-4; abundance: .; d_gene: .; v_gene: TRBV6-5; CDR3aa: CASSPSGNAKNIQYF; CDR3nt: TGTGCCAGCAGTCCCTCGGGAAATGCCAAAAACATTCAGTACTTC
j_gene: TRBJ2-5; abundance: .; d_gene: TRBD2; v_gene: TRBV4-3; CDR3aa: CASSQDLRGGYETQYF; CDR3nt: TGCGCCAGCAGCCAAGATCTCCGCGGGGGGTACGAGACCCAGTACTTC
j_gene: TRBJ1-4; abundance: .; d_gene: .; v_gene: TRBV10-2; CDR3aa: CASSEFVGPATNEKLFF; CDR3nt: TGCGCCAGCAGTGAGTTTGTGGGTCCTGCAACTAATGAAAAACTGTTTTTT
j_gene: TRBJ2-7; abundance: few; d_gene: .; v_gene: TRBV29-1; CDR3aa: CSVFGGTSSYEQYF; CDR3nt: TGCAGCGTTTTCGGAGGCACCAGCTCCTACGAGCAGTACTTC
j_gene: TRBJ2-5; abundance: .; d_gene: .; v_gene: TRBV7-2; CDR3aa: CASSLAGVDWNF; CDR3nt: TGTGCCAGCAGCTTAGCGGGGGTCGACTGGAACTTC
j_gene: TRBJ2-7; abundance: .; d_gene: TRBD2; v_gene: TRBV11-2; CDR3aa: CASSLDVGTSGWSSYEQYF; CDR3nt: TGTGCCAGCAGCTTAGACGTTGGGACTAGCGGTTGGAGCTCCTACGAGCAGTACTTC
j_gene: TRBJ1-1; abundance: few; d_gene: .; v_gene: TRBV4-1; CDR3aa: CASSQDRGHNTEAFF; CDR3nt: TGCGCCAGCAGCCAAGACAGGGGACACAACACTGAAGCTTTCTTT
j_gene: TRBJ2-7; abundance: few; d_gene: .; v_gene: TRBV12-3/TRBV12-4; CDR3aa: CASSRTGAPYEQYF; CDR3nt: TGTGCCAGCAGTCGTACAGGTGCCCCCTACGAGCAGTACTTC
j_gene: TRBJ1-5; abundance: few; d_gene: TRBD1; v_gene: TRBV18; CDR3aa: CASSPISGGGQPQHF; CDR3nt: TGTGCCAGCTCACCGATTTCAGGGGGCGGACAGCCCCAGCATTTT
j_gene: TRBJ1-1; abundance: few; d_gene: .; v_gene: TRBV30; CDR3aa: CAWSLGVDEAFF; CDR3nt: TGTGCCTGGAGTTTGGGGGTGGATGAAGCTTTCTTT
j_gene: TRBJ2-7; abundance: .; d_gene: TRBD2; v_gene: TRBV4-2; CDR3aa: CASSQDGREVWTF; CDR3nt: TGTGCCAGCAGCCAAGATGGGAGGGAAGTTTGGACCTTC
j_gene: TRBJ2-7; abundance: .; d_gene: .; v_gene: TRBV5-6; CDR3aa: CASMVRLTLYEQYF; CDR3nt: TGTGCCAGCATGGTCCGATTGACGCTTTACGAGCAGTACTTC
j_gene: TRBJ2-1; abundance: .; d_gene: .; v_gene: TRBV7-3; CDR3aa: CASSKTDYNEQFF; CDR3nt: TGTGCCAGCAGCAAGACAGATTACAATGAGCAGTTCTTC
j_gene: TRBJ1-2; abundance: few; d_gene: TRBD1; v_gene: TRBV11-1; CDR3aa: CASRPRHTSDRGRSGYTF; CDR3nt: TGTGCCAGCAGACCCCGACATACATCGGACAGGGGTAGAAGCGGCTACACCTTC
j_gene: TRBJ2-1; abundance: .; d_gene: .; v_gene: TRBV4-3; CDR3aa: CASSQDLPGGPLSNEQFF; CDR3nt: TGCGCCAGCAGCCAAGATCTCCCCGGGGGGCCATTGAGTAATGAGCAGTTCTTC
j_gene: TRBJ1-2; abundance: .; d_gene: .; v_gene: TRBV12-3/TRBV12-4; CDR3aa: CASSLSPGSYTF; CDR3nt: TGTGCCAGCAGTTTATCCCCTGGGAGCTACACCTTC
j_gene: TRBJ1-2; abundance: .; d_gene: TRBD1; v_gene: TRBV20-1; CDR3aa: CSAPTGLPYGYTF; CDR3nt: TGCAGTGCTCCGACAGGGCTCCCCTATGGCTACACCTTC
j_gene: TRBJ1-1; abundance: few; d_gene: .; v_gene: TRBV4-2; CDR3aa: CASSQVTGLNTEAFF; CDR3nt: TGTGCCAGCAGCCAAGTTACGGGGTTGAACACTGAAGCTTTCTTT
j_gene: TRBJ2-3; abundance: few; d_gene: TRBD1; v_gene: TRBV7-2; CDR3aa: CASSPGQAYSTDTQYF; CDR3nt: TGTGCCAGCAGCCCGGGACAGGCTTACAGCACAGATACGCAGTATTTT
j_gene: TRBJ2-5; abundance: .; d_gene: .; v_gene: TRBV5-6; CDR3aa: CASSFRGVETQYF; CDR3nt: TGTGCCAGCAGCTTTCGAGGGGTGGAGACCCAGTACTTC
j_gene: TRBJ2-2; abundance: .; d_gene: TRBD1; v_gene: TRBV9; CDR3aa: CASSARTGDTGELFF; CDR3nt: TGTGCCAGCAGCGCTCGGACAGGGGACACCGGGGAGCTGTTTTTT
j_gene: TRBJ2-5; abundance: .; d_gene: .; v_gene: TRBV4-2; CDR3aa: CASSQTPHSQETQYF; CDR3nt: TGTGCCAGCAGCCAAACACCCCACAGCCAAGAGACCCAGTACTTC
j_gene: TRBJ1-2; abundance: few; d_gene: TRBD1; v_gene: TRBV29-1; CDR3aa: CSATPGTDYGYTF; CDR3nt: TGCAGCGCAACTCCCGGGACAGATTATGGCTACACCTTC
j_gene: TRBJ1-2; abundance: few; d_gene: TRBD1; v_gene: TRBV12-3/TRBV12-4; CDR3aa: CASSGTGLGGYTF; CDR3nt: TGTGCCAGCAGCGGGACAGGGTTAGGTGGCTACACCTTC
j_gene: TRBJ1-5; abundance: few; d_gene: .; v_gene: TRBV20-1; CDR3aa: CSARTANQPQHF; CDR3nt: TGCAGTGCTAGGACAGCTAATCAGCCCCAGCATTTT
j_gene: TRBJ2-3; abundance: once; d_gene: TRBD1; v_gene: TRBV2; CDR3aa: CASSDVSRDRQGGTDTQYF; CDR3nt: TGTGCCAGCAGTGATGTCTCCCGCGACCGACAGGGAGGCACAGATACGCAGTATTTT
j_gene: TRBJ1-6; abundance: many; d_gene: .; v_gene: TRBV12-3/TRBV12-4; CDR3aa: CASTPGAGLGSPLHF; CDR3nt: TGTGCCAGCACCCCAGGGGCAGGGTTAGGGTCACCCCTCCACTTT
j_gene: TRBJ1-1; abundance: few; d_gene: TRBD1; v_gene: TRBV4-1; CDR3aa: CASSQDRGQGSEAFF; CDR3nt: TGCGCCAGCAGCCAAGATAGGGGACAGGGCTCTGAAGCTTTCTTT
j_gene: TRBJ2-2; abundance: many; d_gene: .; v_gene: TRBV5-4; CDR3aa: CASSLIATGELFF; CDR3nt: TGTGCCAGCAGCTTGATAGCCACCGGGGAGCTGTTTTTT
j_gene: TRBJ1-1; abundance: .; d_gene: TRBD1; v_gene: TRBV5-1; CDR3aa: CASSTGQGYLDTEAFF; CDR3nt: TGCGCCAGCAGCACTGGACAGGGGTATTTGGACACTGAAGCTTTCTTT
j_gene: TRBJ2-1; abundance: few; d_gene: .; v_gene: TRBV5-1; CDR3aa: CASSPAGYPGGEQFF; CDR3nt: TGCGCCAGCAGCCCCGCGGGCTACCCTGGGGGTGAGCAGTTCTTC
j_gene: TRBJ2-2; abundance: few; d_gene: .; v_gene: TRBV11-2; CDR3aa: CASSRTGHGANTGELFF; CDR3nt: TGTGCCAGCAGCCGGACGGGACACGGAGCGAACACCGGGGAGCTGTTTTTT
j_gene: TRBJ2-1; abundance: once; d_gene: TRBD2; v_gene: TRBV7-9; CDR3aa: CASSLHGGGDGNEQFF; CDR3nt: TGTGCCAGCAGCTTACATGGCGGGGGGGACGGGAATGAGCAGTTCTTC
j_gene: TRBJ2-5; abundance: .; d_gene: .; v_gene: TRBV11-3; CDR3aa: CASSPGPRAETQYF; CDR3nt: TGTGCCAGCAGCCCCGGCCCGAGGGCGGAGACCCAGTACTTC
j_gene: TRBJ2-2; abundance: .; d_gene: TRBD2; v_gene: TRBV6-2/TRBV6-3; CDR3aa: CASSYSLAEDYYTGELFF; CDR3nt: TGTGCCAGCAGTTACTCTCTAGCGGAAGACTACTACACCGGGGAGCTGTTTTTT
j_gene: TRBJ1-5; abundance: .; d_gene: TRBD1; v_gene: TRBV6-5; CDR3aa: CASSYLRQGNQHF; CDR3nt: TGTGCCAGCAGTTACCTACGACAGGGGAACCAGCATTTT
j_gene: TRBJ2-3; abundance: few; d_gene: .; v_gene: TRBV6-5; CDR3aa: CASSYPTGGTDTQYF; CDR3nt: TGTGCCAGCAGTTACCCCACGGGGGGCACAGATACGCAGTATTTT
j_gene: TRBJ2-1; abundance: .; d_gene: .; v_gene: TRBV3-1; CDR3aa: CASSQVVTTYNEQFF; CDR3nt: TGTGCCAGCAGCCAAGTGGTGACTACCTACAATGAGCAGTTCTTC
j_gene: TRBJ2-2; abundance: .; d_gene: TRBD2; v_gene: TRBV5-1; CDR3aa: CASSLEPPASGGSGELFF; CDR3nt: TGCGCCAGCAGCTTGGAACCCCCAGCTAGCGGGGGCTCAGGGGAGCTGTTTTTT
j_gene: TRBJ2-3; abundance: few; d_gene: .; v_gene: TRBV6-1; CDR3aa: CASSRAGSADTQYF; CDR3nt: TGTGCCAGCAGTAGGGCGGGCTCGGCCGATACGCAGTATTTT
j_gene: TRBJ2-5; abundance: .; d_gene: .; v_gene: TRBV9; CDR3aa: CASSVNPMETQYF; CDR3nt: TGTGCCAGCAGCGTAAACCCCATGGAGACCCAGTACTTC
j_gene: TRBJ2-2; abundance: .; d_gene: TRBD2; v_gene: TRBV10-3; CDR3aa: CAISATGLAGSTGELFF; CDR3nt: TGTGCCATCAGTGCGACGGGGCTAGCGGGGTCCACCGGGGAGCTGTTTTTT
j_gene: TRBJ1-1; abundance: few; d_gene: TRBD1; v_gene: TRBV7-2; CDR3aa: CASSSRDRGLAEAFF; CDR3nt: TGTGCCAGCAGCTCCCGGGACAGGGGGTTAGCTGAAGCTTTCTTT
j_gene: TRBJ2-1; abundance: few; d_gene: .; v_gene: TRBV4-3; CDR3aa: CASSQEQRSYNEQFF; CDR3nt: TGCGCCAGCAGCCAAGAACAACGCTCCTACAATGAGCAGTTCTTC